In its sample, the clone carrying this TCR beta chain was seen once. Original handling: Reference gene primer amplification in the assay estimated nucleated cell counts. The method was immunoSEQ multiplex PCR; TCRdb's version includes in-frame clones alone and lacks a portion of them. V and J calls plus clone size are reproduced from that table; the DNA served to infer D and trimming. The sample gives 150,000 to 200,000 clones, around 90% of which show up once; approximately 9% is in the top ten. Cohort 3 donors were reported recovered after two negative PCRs, clearance, or symptom resolution. This record belongs to a study of blood T cell repertoires in COVID-19. This CDR3 region has 12 residues. The V and J ends lost 3 bases and 6 bases respectively, with 9 bases between them. CDR1 LGHNT and CDR2 FRNRAP come from the germline V gene.

The sequence was obtained from a woman younger than 35 who had recovered from COVID-19. The sample consisted of PBMCs or T cells enriched from blood (not recorded which). This chain links TRBV12-5 with TRBJ2-7; a weak D match, TRBD2 (6 bases). The CDR3 bases are TGTGCTAGTGGTTTCGTCGGGGGCGAGCAGTACTTC. Protein product: CASGFVGGEQYF.